The entry below describes one T cell receptor beta chain. It has no known antigen specificity. Per-base quality was not reported, and no clone a single base away is much larger than it. The data belong to a study of cytomegalovirus exposure and HLA in healthy donors (dated by TCRdb to the late 2010s). About the study as a whole: According to a later analysis, one platform produced both the 120 validation repertoires and the 666 repertoires of the first cohort. Besides the first cohort of under 700 subjects, a separate validation cohort made up of 90 to 150 different subjects was used. To predict cytomegalovirus infection status, the study combined high-throughput TCR immunosequencing, statistical association of individual TCRs with disease status, and machine learning. The study was designed to test whether signatures of past pathogen exposure could be identified by cataloging public T cell receptors. What the authors observed across the whole study: In vitro tests confirmed that a few of the cytomegalovirus-associated TCR beta chains recognize cytomegalovirus antigens. According to the authors, the approach could potentially be generalized to other disease states and immunological phenotypes. Most TCR sequences were observed very rarely across donors, whereas some public TCRs were present in many individuals. In both the original and validation cohorts, the classifier was reported to diagnose cytomegalovirus status with high specificity and sensitivity. A later analysis lacked HLA typing for the validation cohort, so it scored co-occurrence in that cohort across all 120 repertoires. Subsequent analysis determined that TCRs grouped into clusters in the first cohort also showed a tendency toward co-occurrence across the roughly 110 validation repertoires, and about 94% of cluster scores exceeded 0. A total of some 180 TCR beta chains were listed by the study as associated with cytomegalovirus.

From the cysteine through the phenylalanine, the CDR3 covers 14 amino acids. Of all the DNA, just the CDR3 is kept, 42 bases in frame from base 1. For this chain, trimming is 6 bases at the V end and 7 bases at the J end, and the number of junction bases without a gene match is 12. CDR1 and CDR2 are read off the germline V gene (reference sequence) as MNHEY and SMNVEV. Library preparation employed the immunoSEQ multiplex PCR assay. As for how the authors treated the data: A statistical classification framework was developed to diagnose cytomegalovirus status using the catalog of TCR beta chain sequences. TCRdb limited this immuneACCESS table to in-frame rearrangements with V and J called. A share of clones is missing; checked studies link under half to unresolved V genes, and the rest is unexplained. V and J calls and clone size follow that table, whereas D and trimming were derived from the DNA. This sample is represented by roughly 60,000 clones; approximately 96% of them were singletons. The ten largest clonotypes hold about 0.96% of the sample.

The donors belonged to the validation cohort of about 120 subjects, which was separate from the roughly 680-subject first cohort. The clonotype comes from a man aged 18 to 29 in good health and CMV-seronegative. This receptor chain uses TRBV27 and TRBJ2-7; TRBD2 matches 7 bases in the middle. Sequences were obtained from PBMCs. The encoded CDR3 is CASRDAGEAVEQYF. The sequence in DNA is TGTGCCAGCAGAGATGCGGGAGAGGCGGTTGAGCAGTACTTC.